A selection of T cell receptor beta chains follows, all from one sample in a study of OX40 agonist ivuxolimab in advanced cancers. Using immunoSEQ multiplex PCR, the repertoire was profiled, and TCRdb retains in-frame clones only, with some absent. The sample shows 40,000 to 60,000 clones, nearly 95% of them seen only once. Source: CD4+ or CD8+ T cells sorted from blood, taken in a trial of the OX40 agonist ivuxolimab. The receptors here all came from an adult with an advanced solid tumor such as melanoma, head and neck, liver or kidney cancer. The CDR3 runs from the conserved cysteine through the conserved F or W. Each record gives: D gene, J gene, V gene, CDR3 protein, CDR3 DNA. D genes are given only for firm matches.

>TRBD2|TRBJ2-1|TRBV7-8
CASSLPSGSSYNEQFF
TGTGCCAGCAGCTTACCTAGCGGGAGTTCCTACAATGAGCAGTTCTTC
>TRBD1|TRBJ1-1|TRBV5-4
CASSVDRASPGAFF
TGTGCCAGCAGCGTTGACAGGGCATCCCCTGGAGCTTTCTTT
>NA|TRBJ1-3|TRBV5-6
CASSLQDFSDTIYF
TGTGCCAGCAGCTTGCAGGATTTCTCTGACACCATATATTTT
>NA|TRBJ1-5|TRBV15
CATSRDLEAGEEDQPQHF
TGTGCCACCAGCAGAGACTTAGAGGCAGGGGAGGAAGATCAGCCCCAGCATTTT
>NA|TRBJ1-2|TRBV7-9
CASSLTGLGYTF
TGTGCCAGCAGCTTAACAGGGTTGGGCTACACCTTC
>TRBD2|TRBJ2-3|TRBV2
CASSETSGGGDTQYF
TGTGCCAGCAGTGAAACTAGCGGGGGGGGAGATACGCAGTATTTT
>TRBD1|TRBJ1-5|TRBV15
CATSAGGRSNQPQHF
TGTGCCACCAGCGCAGGGGGAAGGAGCAATCAGCCCCAGCATTTT
>NA|TRBJ1-1|TRBV25-1
CASNQGLNTEAFF
TGTGCCAGCAACCAGGGACTAAACACTGAAGCTTTCTTT
>NA|TRBJ2-7|TRBV5-6
CASSLRTNEQYF
TGTGCCAGCAGCTTGCGGACGAACGAGCAGTACTTC
>TRBD1|TRBJ1-1|TRBV5-4
CASSSEPGQGAKEAFF
TGTGCCAGCAGCTCCGAACCGGGACAGGGGGCCAAAGAAGCTTTCTTT
>NA|TRBJ1-1|TRBV29-1
CSVTDRDGMNTEAFF
TGCAGCGTTACCGACCGGGACGGCATGAACACTGAAGCTTTCTTT
>TRBD1|TRBJ1-2|TRBV6-1
CASSEVQGATYGYTF
TGTGCCAGCAGTGAAGTCCAGGGGGCAACCTATGGCTACACCTTC
>NA|TRBJ2-3|TRBV13
CASSEGFDTQYF
TGTGCCAGCAGCGAGGGGTTTGATACGCAGTATTTT
>TRBD1|TRBJ2-1|TRBV4-1
CASSQDGTGNYNEQFF
TGCGCCAGCAGCCAAGATGGGACAGGCAATTACAATGAGCAGTTCTTC